These T cell receptor beta chains were read from a single sample in a study of regulatory T cells in long-lasting Graves disease. TCRdb redid the calling of the multiplex PCR reads with MiXCR, one entry per CDR3 protein. The data contain 400,000 or so distinct CDR3 sequences, 20% to 25% of them singletons. Sequenced material: peripheral blood mononuclear cells (PBMCs), taken when the disease was refractory, from a patient treated with antithyroid drugs. These receptors all come from a female donor with Graves disease. The CDR3 runs from the conserved cysteine through the conserved F or W. The D gene is left open where the match is weak. A clone size is listed for some rows: how often the clone was seen (once, few, many), or a class if it is expanded.

D gene: TRBD1; clone size: many; V gene: TRBV28; J gene: TRBJ1-5; CDR3 DNA: TGTGCCAGCAGCCCGACAGGGCTCAGCAATCAGCCCCAGCATTTT; CDR3 protein: CASSPTGLSNQPQHF
D gene: NA; clone size: many; V gene: TRBV30; J gene: TRBJ1-2; CDR3 DNA: TGTGCCTGGAGTGTAAGGAGCAACCATGGCTACACCTTC; CDR3 protein: CAWSVRSNHGYTF
D gene: NA; clone size: few; V gene: TRBV9; J gene: TRBJ2-4; CDR3 DNA: TGTGCCAGCAGCGTAGGCTGGGATGGAAACATTCAGTACTTC; CDR3 protein: CASSVGWDGNIQYF
D gene: TRBD1; clone size: many; V gene: TRBV20-1; J gene: TRBJ2-7; CDR3 DNA: TGCAGTGCTAGAGATTCTTCCACCGGGACAGCCTACGAGCAGTACTTC; CDR3 protein: CSARDSSTGTAYEQYF
D gene: TRBD1; clone size: NA; V gene: TRBV19; J gene: TRBJ1-1; CDR3 DNA: TGTGCCAGTAGTACCGGACAGGGGGCATTGAACACTGAAGCTTTCTTT; CDR3 protein: CASSTGQGALNTEAFF
D gene: NA; clone size: many; V gene: TRBV5-1; J gene: TRBJ2-7; CDR3 DNA: TGCGCCAGCAGCTTGGACCGAAGCAACTACGAGCAGTACTTC; CDR3 protein: CASSLDRSNYEQYF
D gene: NA; clone size: many; V gene: TRBV6-1; J gene: TRBJ2-7; CDR3 DNA: TGTGCCAGCAGTGACGTCGCGGGGCCCTACGAGCAGTACTTC; CDR3 protein: CASSDVAGPYEQYF
D gene: NA; clone size: few; V gene: TRBV10-3; J gene: TRBJ1-1; CDR3 DNA: TGTGCCACCCAAACGGGACCTGACACTGAAGCTTTCTTT; CDR3 protein: CATQTGPDTEAFF
D gene: TRBD2; clone size: NA; V gene: TRBV20-1; J gene: TRBJ2-3; CDR3 DNA: TGCAGTGCTAGTGCGGGAGGGGCAGGGGATACGCAGTATTTT; CDR3 protein: CSASAGGAGDTQYF
D gene: NA; clone size: many; V gene: TRBV6-5; J gene: TRBJ2-5; CDR3 DNA: TGTGCCAGCAGTTACTCGGTGTCAGGACAAGAGACCCAGTACTTC; CDR3 protein: CASSYSVSGQETQYF
D gene: TRBD2; clone size: few; V gene: TRBV20-1; J gene: TRBJ2-4; CDR3 DNA: TGCAGTGCTCTTAGCGGGGGGGAAAACATTCAGTACTTC; CDR3 protein: CSALSGGENIQYF
D gene: NA; clone size: NA; V gene: TRBV4-1; J gene: TRBJ1-2; CDR3 DNA: TGCGCCAGCAGCCAAGCTGGGACGGGGTATGGCTACACCTTC; CDR3 protein: CASSQAGTGYGYTF
D gene: NA; clone size: few; V gene: TRBV14; J gene: TRBJ2-5; CDR3 DNA: TGTGCCAGCAGCCACCGCACAGGGTTAGGAGAGACCCAGTACTTC; CDR3 protein: CASSHRTGLGETQYF
D gene: TRBD1; clone size: many; V gene: TRBV27; J gene: TRBJ1-6; CDR3 DNA: TGTGCCAGCATGGCCGGGACAGGGGTTGGTTCACCCCTCCACTTT; CDR3 protein: CASMAGTGVGSPLHF
D gene: NA; clone size: NA; V gene: TRBV30; J gene: TRBJ2-1; CDR3 DNA: TGTGCCTGGAGCGGGGGACTCGGAGTCTACAATGAGCAGTTCTTC; CDR3 protein: CAWSGGLGVYNEQFF
D gene: NA; clone size: few; V gene: TRBV12-5; J gene: TRBJ1-1; CDR3 DNA: TGTGCTAGTGCCTGGTCCGGGGGCGTGGGGGCTTTCTTT; CDR3 protein: CASAWSGGVGAFF
D gene: NA; clone size: few; V gene: TRBV19; J gene: TRBJ1-1; CDR3 DNA: TGTGCCAGCCAAAATACAGCGAACACTGAAGCTTTCTTT; CDR3 protein: CASQNTANTEAFF
D gene: NA; clone size: many; V gene: TRBV12-3/TRBV12-4; J gene: TRBJ2-4; CDR3 DNA: TGTGCCAGCAGTCACGGACAGAAATCACAGCTAGCCAAAAACATTCAGTACTTC; CDR3 protein: CASSHGQKSQLAKNIQYF
D gene: NA; clone size: NA; V gene: TRBV14; J gene: TRBJ2-7; CDR3 DNA: TGTGCCAGCAGCCAACGGTACTACTACGAGCAGTACTTC; CDR3 protein: CASSQRYYYEQYF
D gene: NA; clone size: many; V gene: TRBV12-3/TRBV12-4; J gene: TRBJ1-2; CDR3 DNA: TGTGCCAGCAGTTTATTGGGCAACGGGGTCTACACCTTC; CDR3 protein: CASSLLGNGVYTF
D gene: NA; clone size: few; V gene: TRBV11-2; J gene: TRBJ1-4; CDR3 DNA: TGTGCCAGCAGCCCATGGGGGGGGGATGAAAAACTGTTTTTT; CDR3 protein: CASSPWGGDEKLFF
D gene: TRBD2; clone size: NA; V gene: TRBV6-1; J gene: TRBJ2-2; CDR3 DNA: TGTGCCAGCAGCTCGGCTGTGGGGGTCGGGGGGATCACCGGGGAGCTGTTTTTT; CDR3 protein: CASSSAVGVGGITGELFF
D gene: NA; clone size: NA; V gene: TRBV12-3/TRBV12-4; J gene: TRBJ2-7; CDR3 DNA: TGTGCCAGCAGTAATGACCCCTCCGAGCAGTACTTC; CDR3 protein: CASSNDPSEQYF
D gene: TRBD1; clone size: few; V gene: TRBV18; J gene: TRBJ2-4; CDR3 DNA: TGTGCCAGCTCACCAGCCACGGGACAGGGGGCGGTTGACATTCAGTACTTC; CDR3 protein: CASSPATGQGAVDIQYF
D gene: NA; clone size: few; V gene: TRBV29-1; J gene: TRBJ1-2; CDR3 DNA: TGCAGCGTTGAAGATCGGTACAGCCTCACGAATGGCTACACCTTC; CDR3 protein: CSVEDRYSLTNGYTF
D gene: NA; clone size: NA; V gene: TRBV24-1; J gene: TRBJ2-3; CDR3 DNA: TGTGCCACCAGTGATGGGGACACAGATACGCAGTATTTT; CDR3 protein: CATSDGDTDTQYF
D gene: TRBD1; clone size: NA; V gene: TRBV20-1; J gene: TRBJ1-4; CDR3 DNA: TGCAGTGCTCGAACAGGGGCTGGTGAAAAACTGTTTTTT; CDR3 protein: CSARTGAGEKLFF
D gene: TRBD2; clone size: many; V gene: TRBV7-2; J gene: TRBJ2-5; CDR3 DNA: TGTGCCAGCAGCACGCGGACTAGCGGGAGAGGGGAGACCCAGTACTTC; CDR3 protein: CASSTRTSGRGETQYF
D gene: NA; clone size: NA; V gene: TRBV5-8; J gene: TRBJ2-2; CDR3 DNA: TGTGCCAGCAGCTTGATTGGGACCGCAACCGGGGAGCTGTTTTTT; CDR3 protein: CASSLIGTATGELFF
D gene: NA; clone size: NA; V gene: TRBV7-9; J gene: TRBJ1-6; CDR3 DNA: TGTGCCAGCCAAGGGGGGACGGCTTCACCCCTCCACTTT; CDR3 protein: CASQGGTASPLHF
D gene: NA; clone size: few; V gene: TRBV20-1; J gene: TRBJ2-7; CDR3 DNA: TGCAGTGCTAGTTCGGAGTTTTCCTACGAGCAGTACTTC; CDR3 protein: CSASSEFSYEQYF
D gene: NA; clone size: NA; V gene: TRBV7-2; J gene: TRBJ2-5; CDR3 DNA: TGTGCCAGCAGCTTAGGATCGACCCAGTACTTC; CDR3 protein: CASSLGSTQYF
D gene: TRBD1; clone size: NA; V gene: TRBV5-1; J gene: TRBJ1-1; CDR3 DNA: TGCGCCAGCAGCGGAAGGGACAGGGGGGGAACTGAAGCTTTCTTT; CDR3 protein: CASSGRDRGGTEAFF
D gene: TRBD2; clone size: NA; V gene: TRBV10-3; J gene: TRBJ2-5; CDR3 DNA: TGTGCCATCAGTGAGTCAGTTCCAGCGGGAGGCTCATACTTC; CDR3 protein: CAISESVPAGGSYF
D gene: TRBD1; clone size: NA; V gene: TRBV4-3; J gene: TRBJ1-2; CDR3 DNA: TGCGCCAGCAGCCCAGGGTGGGACAGCCTTCATGGCTACACCTTC; CDR3 protein: CASSPGWDSLHGYTF
D gene: TRBD1; clone size: many; V gene: TRBV28; J gene: TRBJ2-5; CDR3 DNA: TGTGCCAGCAGATACCCCGGAGGACAGGGTATCGAGACCCAGTACTTC; CDR3 protein: CASRYPGGQGIETQYF
D gene: NA; clone size: many; V gene: TRBV20-1; J gene: TRBJ1-2; CDR3 DNA: TGCAGTGCTCGAGCGGTCGGGTATTCCGGTGGCTACACCTTC; CDR3 protein: CSARAVGYSGGYTF
D gene: TRBD2; clone size: NA; V gene: TRBV4-1; J gene: TRBJ2-5; CDR3 DNA: TGCGCCAGCAGCCGAACCCCGGAGGTCCCGGGACTAGCGGGACGGCAAGAGACCCAGTACTTC; CDR3 protein: CASSRTPEVPGLAGRQETQYF
D gene: NA; clone size: NA; V gene: TRBV11-2; J gene: TRBJ2-2; CDR3 DNA: TGTGCCAGCAGCTCCCCGGGCACCGGGGAGCTGTTTTTT; CDR3 protein: CASSSPGTGELFF
D gene: TRBD1; clone size: many; V gene: TRBV2; J gene: TRBJ2-7; CDR3 DNA: TGTGCCAGCAGTCTCGCCGGGACAGGGGGCAGCGAGCAGTACTTC; CDR3 protein: CASSLAGTGGSEQYF
D gene: NA; clone size: many; V gene: TRBV11-2; J gene: TRBJ2-7; CDR3 DNA: TGTGCCAGCAGCTTAGGAATCTCTTGGGGGGAGCAGTACTTC; CDR3 protein: CASSLGISWGEQYF
D gene: NA; clone size: few; V gene: TRBV6-1; J gene: TRBJ2-7; CDR3 DNA: TGTGCCAGCAGCCCTTTTAGCCCAGACAAGCAGTACTTC; CDR3 protein: CASSPFSPDKQYF
D gene: NA; clone size: NA; V gene: TRBV27; J gene: TRBJ2-5; CDR3 DNA: TGTGCCAGCAGTAATTATGTATGGGAGACCCAGTACTTC; CDR3 protein: CASSNYVWETQYF
D gene: NA; clone size: many; V gene: TRBV28; J gene: TRBJ2-7; CDR3 DNA: TGTGCCAGCAGTTTATTGGGCGGTGGGCAGTACTTC; CDR3 protein: CASSLLGGGQYF
D gene: NA; clone size: few; V gene: TRBV29-1; J gene: TRBJ1-2; CDR3 DNA: TGCAGCGTAGGGGGGACCTCCTCAAAGGACTATGGCTACACCTTC; CDR3 protein: CSVGGTSSKDYGYTF
D gene: TRBD1; clone size: few; V gene: TRBV12-5; J gene: TRBJ2-2; CDR3 DNA: TGTGCTAGTGATTCACAGGGGTTTTTGGGCGCCGGGGAGCTGTTTTTT; CDR3 protein: CASDSQGFLGAGELFF
D gene: TRBD2; clone size: few; V gene: TRBV3-1; J gene: TRBJ2-7; CDR3 DNA: TGTGCCAGCAGCCAGGATCAGCGGGAGAGGTCCTACGAGCAGTACTTC; CDR3 protein: CASSQDQRERSYEQYF
D gene: NA; clone size: NA; V gene: TRBV15; J gene: TRBJ2-1; CDR3 DNA: TGTGCCACCAGCGTCAGACGCACGGGTGAGCAGTTCTTC; CDR3 protein: CATSVRRTGEQFF
D gene: NA; clone size: many; V gene: TRBV7-2; J gene: TRBJ2-7; CDR3 DNA: TGTGCCAGCAGCTTAGGGCTCGGGTTGGGAGCCTACGAGCAGTACTTC; CDR3 protein: CASSLGLGLGAYEQYF
D gene: NA; clone size: few; V gene: TRBV12-3/TRBV12-4; J gene: TRBJ1-1; CDR3 DNA: TGTGCCAGTCAACCATCGGATTTGAACACTGAAGCTTTCTTT; CDR3 protein: CASQPSDLNTEAFF
D gene: NA; clone size: NA; V gene: TRBV7-9; J gene: TRBJ1-6; CDR3 DNA: TGTGCCAGCAGCTCCCTCATAGGGGCGTCGAATTCACCCCTCCACTTT; CDR3 protein: CASSSLIGASNSPLHF
D gene: TRBD1; clone size: NA; V gene: TRBV20-1; J gene: TRBJ1-1; CDR3 DNA: TGCAGTGCTCGGACGAACAGGGGTCCTAGTAGGAGCACTGAAGCTTTCTTT; CDR3 protein: CSARTNRGPSRSTEAFF
D gene: NA; clone size: few; V gene: TRBV30; J gene: TRBJ2-4; CDR3 DNA: TGTGCCGCCATGGACAGTCTAGCCAAAAACATTCAGTACTTC; CDR3 protein: CAAMDSLAKNIQYF
D gene: TRBD2; clone size: NA; V gene: TRBV5-1; J gene: TRBJ2-5; CDR3 DNA: TGCGCCAGCAGCGCACCCACTAGCGGGAGGAAAGAGACCCAGTACTTC; CDR3 protein: CASSAPTSGRKETQYF
D gene: NA; clone size: many; V gene: TRBV15; J gene: TRBJ2-5; CDR3 DNA: TGTGCCACCAGCAGAGATTTAGGAGAGACCCAGTACTTC; CDR3 protein: CATSRDLGETQYF
D gene: NA; clone size: NA; V gene: TRBV10-3; J gene: TRBJ2-1; CDR3 DNA: TGTGCCATCTGGGACGTCGGCAATGAGCAGTTCTTC; CDR3 protein: CAIWDVGNEQFF
D gene: TRBD2; clone size: NA; V gene: TRBV11-2; J gene: TRBJ2-1; CDR3 DNA: TGTGCCAGCAGCCCCGTTCTTTTCTGGCGGGAGCGCTCTGAGCAGTTCTTC; CDR3 protein: CASSPVLFWRERSEQFF
D gene: TRBD1; clone size: NA; V gene: TRBV7-9; J gene: TRBJ2-6; CDR3 DNA: TGTGCCAGCAGTCATAGACAGGGGGACTTCTCTGGGGCCAACGTCCTGCCTTTC; CDR3 protein: CASSHRQGDFSGANVLPF
D gene: TRBD2; clone size: many; V gene: TRBV12-3/TRBV12-4; J gene: TRBJ2-5; CDR3 DNA: TGTGCCAGCAGTCGGTCTAGCGGACAAGAGACCCAGTACTTC; CDR3 protein: CASSRSSGQETQYF
D gene: NA; clone size: once; V gene: TRBV7-3; J gene: TRBJ1-5; CDR3 DNA: TGTGCCAGCAGCCCCGCTCCCCAGCATTTT; CDR3 protein: CASSPAPQHF